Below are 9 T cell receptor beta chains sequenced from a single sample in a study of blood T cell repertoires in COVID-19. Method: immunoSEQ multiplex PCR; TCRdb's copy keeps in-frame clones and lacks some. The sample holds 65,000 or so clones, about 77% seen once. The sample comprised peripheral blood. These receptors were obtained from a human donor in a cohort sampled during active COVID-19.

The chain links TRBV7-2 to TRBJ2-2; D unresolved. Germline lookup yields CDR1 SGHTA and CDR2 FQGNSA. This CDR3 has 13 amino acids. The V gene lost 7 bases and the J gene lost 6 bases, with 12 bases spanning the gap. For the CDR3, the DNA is TGTGCCAGCATTGACTCTTTCCCCGGGGAGCTGTTTTTT. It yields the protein CASIDSFPGELFF.

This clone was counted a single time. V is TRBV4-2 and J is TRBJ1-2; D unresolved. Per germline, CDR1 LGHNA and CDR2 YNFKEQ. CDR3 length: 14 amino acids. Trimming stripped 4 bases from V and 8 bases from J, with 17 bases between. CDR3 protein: CASSRLDSLEGYTF. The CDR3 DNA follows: TGTGCCAGCAGCCGATTGGACTCGCTCGAGGGCTACACCTTC.

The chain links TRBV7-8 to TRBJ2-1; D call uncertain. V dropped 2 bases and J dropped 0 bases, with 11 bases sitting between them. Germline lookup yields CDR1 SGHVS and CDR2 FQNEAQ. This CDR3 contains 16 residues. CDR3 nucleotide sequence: TGTGCCAGCAGCTTAAATCCAGCTAGCTCCTACAATGAGCAGTTCTTC. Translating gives CASSLNPASSYNEQFF.

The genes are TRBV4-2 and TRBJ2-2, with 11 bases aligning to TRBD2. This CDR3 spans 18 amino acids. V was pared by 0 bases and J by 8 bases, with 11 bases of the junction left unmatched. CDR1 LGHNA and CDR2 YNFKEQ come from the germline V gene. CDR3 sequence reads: CASSQEETSGAQGGELFF. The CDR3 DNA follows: TGTGCCAGCAGCCAAGAGGAGACTAGCGGGGCCCAGGGAGGGGAGCTGTTTTTT.

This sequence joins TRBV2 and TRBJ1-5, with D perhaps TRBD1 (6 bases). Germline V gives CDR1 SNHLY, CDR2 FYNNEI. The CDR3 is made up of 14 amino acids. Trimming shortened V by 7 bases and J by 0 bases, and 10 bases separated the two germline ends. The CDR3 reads CASTGQTSNQPQHF. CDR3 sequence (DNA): TGTGCCAGCACTGGACAGACTAGCAATCAGCCCCAGCATTTT.

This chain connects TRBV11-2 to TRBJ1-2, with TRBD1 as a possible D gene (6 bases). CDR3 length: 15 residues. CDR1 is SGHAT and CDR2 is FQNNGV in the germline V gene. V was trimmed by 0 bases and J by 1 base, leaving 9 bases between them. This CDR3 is CASSLDGGSNYGYTF. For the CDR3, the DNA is TGTGCCAGCAGCTTAGATGGGGGCAGTAACTATGGCTACACCTTC.

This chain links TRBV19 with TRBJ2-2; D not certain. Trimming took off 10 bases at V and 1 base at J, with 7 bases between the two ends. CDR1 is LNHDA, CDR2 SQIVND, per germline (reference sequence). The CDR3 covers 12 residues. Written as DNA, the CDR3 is TGTGCCATTTACAAGAACACCGGGGAGCTGTTTTTT. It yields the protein CAIYKNTGELFF. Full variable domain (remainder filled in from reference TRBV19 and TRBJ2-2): DGGITQSPKYLFRKEGQNVTLSCEQNLNHDAMYWYRQDPGQGLRLIYYSQIVNDFQKGDIAEGYSVSREKKESFPLTVTSAQKNPTAFYLCAIYKNTGELFFGEGSRLTVL.

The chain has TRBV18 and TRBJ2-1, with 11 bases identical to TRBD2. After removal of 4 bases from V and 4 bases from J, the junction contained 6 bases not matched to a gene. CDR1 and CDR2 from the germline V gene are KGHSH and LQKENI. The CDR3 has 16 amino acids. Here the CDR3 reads CASSQTSGRTYNEQFF. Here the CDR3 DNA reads TGTGCCAGCTCACAAACTAGCGGGAGAACTTACAATGAGCAGTTCTTC.

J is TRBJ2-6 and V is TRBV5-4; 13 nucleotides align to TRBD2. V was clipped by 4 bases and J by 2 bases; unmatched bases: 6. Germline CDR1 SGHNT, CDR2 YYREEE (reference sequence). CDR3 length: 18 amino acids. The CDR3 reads CASSTGLAGTTGANVLTF. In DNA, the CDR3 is TGTGCCAGCAGCACGGGACTAGCGGGGACAACTGGGGCCAACGTCCTGACTTTC.